The 29 T cell receptor beta chains presented below share a single source sample, sequenced in a study of blood T cell repertoires in COVID-19. Clones were read by immunoSEQ multiplex PCR, and TCRdb kept only the in-frame ones, dropping some. The profile shows about 440,000 clones, about 90% of them singletons. Sequencing was carried out using PBMCs or T cells enriched from blood (not recorded which). The receptors stem from a man aged 18-30 years who had recovered from COVID-19.

V and J are TRBV3-1 (or the pseudogene TRBV3-2) and TRBJ2-1, with 9 bases lining up with TRBD2. The germline CDR1 and CDR2 sequences are LGHDT and YNNKEL (reference sequence). V lost 5 bases, J lost 7 bases, and 12 bases stayed unmatched. The CDR3 is 16 amino acids. In nucleotides, the CDR3 is TGTGCCAGCAGCAAGGGGTTGCGGGGGGGCGAAAATGAGCAGTTCTTC. Its translation: CASSKGLRGGENEQFF.

This chain links TRBV28 with TRBJ1-2, with TRBD1 identical over 7 bases. The germline V gene encodes CDR1 MDHEN and CDR2 SYDVKM. The CDR3 length is 12 residues. V gave up 7 bases and J gave up 6 bases; unmatched junction bases: 5. CDR3 sequence reads: CASTTGANGYTF. CDR3 coding DNA: TGTGCCAGCACCACAGGGGCGAATGGCTACACCTTC.

A word on this clone: A read error may be the cause here, since a much bigger clone is one base away. The V and J genes are TRBV6-5 and TRBJ1-2; possible D gene TRBD1, 5 bases. Germline values: CDR1 MNHEY, CDR2 SVGAGI. CDR3 length: 12 amino acids. Trimming cost V 4 bases and J 4 bases, with 7 bases left between them. CDR3 in DNA: TGTGCCAGCAGTTCCGACAGCTATGGCTACACCTTC. Residues: CASSSDSYGYTF.

The chain has TRBV18 and TRBJ2-5; 7 bases are a match to TRBD1. The length of the CDR3 is 13 residues. V lost 4 bases and J lost 3; bases outside the gene matches: 2. The germline V gene encodes CDR1 KGHSH and CDR2 LQKENI. The CDR3 here is CASSQGQEETQYF. In DNA, the CDR3 is TGTGCCAGCTCACAAGGACAGGAAGAGACCCAGTACTTC.

V gene TRBV9 combines with J gene TRBJ1-3; TRBD1 is a possible D gene (5 bases). V lost 4 bases and J lost 1, with 15 bases in between. Looked up from germline, CDR1 is SGDLS and CDR2 is YYNGEE. CDR3 length: 16 amino acids. This chain's CDR3 is CASSPTPGGSGNTIYF. The CDR3 bases are TGTGCCAGCAGCCCGACGCCGGGGGGTTCTGGAAACACCATATATTTT. Combining the CDR3 with reference TRBV9 and TRBJ1-3 gives the whole variable domain DSGVTQTPKHLITATGQRVTLRCSPRSGDLSVYWYQQSLDQGLQFLIQYYNGEERAKGNILERFSAQQFPDLHSELNLSSLELGDSALYFCASSPTPGGSGNTIYFGEGSWLTVV.

In DNA form, the CDR3 reads TGTGCCAGCTCACAACAGAAGAACACTGAAGCTTTCTTT. Its protein product is CASSQQKNTEAFF. J is TRBJ1-1 and V is TRBV18; the D is unclear. The length of the CDR3 is 13 residues. Germline-derived CDR1 and CDR2 are KGHSH and LQKENI. Deletions cut 4 bases from V and 1 base from J, with 7 bases between.

The chain joins TRBV20-1 to TRBJ1-1; D gene uncertain. This CDR3 has 11 residues. Per germline, CDR1 DFQATT and CDR2 SNEGSKA (reference sequence). CDR3 in amino acids: CGERKGTEAFF. CDR3 nucleotide sequence: TGCGGGGAGAGGAAGGGCACTGAAGCTTTCTTT.

The chain recombines TRBV7-3 with TRBJ1-1, with 7 positions matching TRBD1. The CDR3 is made up of 13 amino acids. Germline loops: CDR1 SGHTA, CDR2 FQGTGA. V lost 4 bases and J lost 4; bases outside the gene matches: 3. This CDR3 reads CASSSAGGTEAFF. The CDR3 DNA reads TGTGCCAGCAGCTCCGCAGGGGGCACTGAAGCTTTCTTT.

This clone showed up just once. CDR3 nucleotides: TGTGCCAGCAGCCAAGATCAGGGGCCCGGGGAGCTGTTTTTT. The encoded protein is CASSQDQGPGELFF. The chain recombines TRBV3-1 (or the pseudogene TRBV3-2) with TRBJ2-2, with D tentatively TRBD1 (6 bases). Germline V gives CDR1 LGHDT, CDR2 YNNKEL (reference sequence). The CDR3 spans 14 residues. V lost 0 bases to trimming and J lost 6 bases, with 8 bases between them.

A remark on this clone: Other DNA sequences within the sample encode an identical CDR3. The CDR3 is CASSRRTSANTGELFF. The DNA of the CDR3 is TGTGCCAGCAGCCGAAGGACTAGCGCGAACACCGGGGAGCTGTTTTTT. This chain uses TRBV3-1 (or the pseudogene TRBV3-2) with TRBJ2-2; 9 bases line up with TRBD2. The ends lost 4 bases at V and 0 bases at J; junction bases unmatched: 3. Germline CDR1 LGHDT, CDR2 YNNKEL (reference sequence). This CDR3 comprises 16 residues.

Worth noting for this clone: The junction does not match germline at one end; this may be a read error. This rearrangement joins TRBV3-1 (or the pseudogene TRBV3-2) to TRBJ2-5; maybe TRBD2 (6 bases). The CDR3 length is 12 residues. In germline, CDR1 is LGHDT, CDR2 YNNKEL (reference sequence). The CDR3 loop reads CASSQGDSEWHF. The CDR3 bases are TGTGCCAGCAGCCAAGGGGACTCAGAGTGGCACTTC.

This sequence joins TRBV24-1 and TRBJ2-3; 7 bases map to TRBD2. Germline V gives CDR1 KGHDR, CDR2 SFDVKD. This CDR3 region has 16 residues. Losses at the gene ends were 2 bases for V and 3 bases for J; bases not matched to a gene: 7. The CDR3 region is CATSDSGGRATDTQYF. The CDR3, as DNA: TGTGCCACCAGTGATTCGGGGGGACGGGCGACAGATACGCAGTATTTT.

This rearrangement joins TRBV21-1 to TRBJ2-2; the DNA was not compared with TRBD2, the D call given in the table. TRBV21-1 is shown as a pseudogene. This CDR3 region has 14 residues. This chain's CDR3 is CASSKGLHTGELFF. The CDR3 DNA follows: TGTGCCAGCAGCAAAGGACTTCACACCGGGGAGCTGTTTTTT.

This sequence joins TRBV9 and TRBJ1-1; tentative D call: TRBD1 (5 bases). Trimming took 0 bases from V and 8 from J, leaving 11 bases between them. The CDR3 extends over 13 amino acids. The germline CDR1 and CDR2 sequences are SGDLS and YYNGEE. CDR3 sequence (DNA): TGTGCCAGCAGCGTAGTTCCAGGGCAGGAAGCTTTCTTT. As protein: CASSVVPGQEAFF. Combining the CDR3 with reference TRBV9 and TRBJ1-1 gives the whole variable domain DSGVTQTPKHLITATGQRVTLRCSPRSGDLSVYWYQQSLDQGLQFLIQYYNGEERAKGNILERFSAQQFPDLHSELNLSSLELGDSALYFCASSVVPGQEAFFGQGTRLTVV.

This clone was picked up a small number of times. V and J are TRBV4-2 and TRBJ2-7; 9 nucleotides align to TRBD2. This CDR3 region has 16 residues. Germline CDR1 and CDR2: LGHNA and YNFKEQ. After removal of 0 bases from V and 4 bases from J, the junction contained 7 bases not matched to a gene. This chain's CDR3 is CASSQDLVAGVYEQYF. In DNA form, the CDR3 reads TGTGCCAGCAGCCAAGATTTGGTAGCGGGAGTGTACGAGCAGTACTTC.

The chain employs TRBV9 and TRBJ2-3; D may be TRBD2 (6 bases). V was shortened by 0 bases and J by 2 bases, with 10 bases between the two germline ends. CDR1 is SGDLS, CDR2 YYNGEE, per germline. This CDR3 contains 15 residues. CDR3 in amino acids: CASSVAEGFTDTQYF. The CDR3 DNA is TGTGCCAGCAGCGTAGCGGAGGGGTTCACAGATACGCAGTATTTT. Together with reference TRBV9 and TRBJ2-3, the CDR3 gives the full variable domain: DSGVTQTPKHLITATGQRVTLRCSPRSGDLSVYWYQQSLDQGLQFLIQYYNGEERAKGNILERFSAQQFPDLHSELNLSSLELGDSALYFCASSVAEGFTDTQYFGPGTRLTVL.

This chain links TRBV29-1 with TRBJ1-1; D uncertain. Germline V CDR1 and CDR2: SQVTM, ANQGSEA. The CDR3 spans 14 residues. The germline V and J ends were trimmed by 6 bases and 5 bases, with 19 bases remaining between them. The CDR3 protein is CSVLGARSMTEAFF. The CDR3 DNA reads TGCAGCGTCCTCGGAGCTAGATCAATGACTGAAGCTTTCTTT.

The chain uses TRBV15 and TRBJ2-7, with D maybe TRBD2 (5 bases). V was clipped by 5 bases and J by 4 bases, with 9 bases between them. The CDR3 length is 12 residues. Germline CDR1 and CDR2: LNHNV and YYDKDF (reference sequence). The CDR3 region is CATSPREYEQYF. The CDR3, as DNA: TGTGCCACCAGCCCTCGGGAATACGAGCAGTACTTC.

The chain links TRBV7-7 to TRBJ2-7; 11 bases are shared with TRBD1. The CDR3 is 13 residues long. V shed 5 bases, J shed 7 bases, and the junction held 4 bases outside the gene matches. The germline CDR1 and CDR2 sequences are SSHAT and FNYEAQ (reference sequence). The CDR3, as DNA: TGTGCCAGCAGCCCCGGGACAGGGGGGGAGCAGTACTTC. It translates to CASSPGTGGEQYF.

This rearrangement joins TRBV5-4 to TRBJ1-2, with D possibly TRBD1 on 6 matching bases. CDR3 size: 13 residues. The V end lost 4 bases, the J end lost 4 bases, and 11 bases lay between the germline ends. Germline CDR1 SGHNT, CDR2 YYREEE (reference sequence). CDR3 coding DNA: TGTGCCAGCAGCAGAACAGGGACCTATGGCTACACCTTC. Encoded protein: CASSRTGTYGYTF.

The rearrangement joins TRBV24-1 to TRBJ1-3; maybe TRBD1 (6 bases). In germline, CDR1 is KGHDR, CDR2 SFDVKD. CDR3 length equals 16 residues. Trimming left V 8 bases short and J 0 bases short, with 16 bases between. CDR3 sequence (DNA): TGTGCCACCATTTGGAGGACAGACCTCTCTGGAAACACCATATATTTT. Translating it yields CATIWRTDLSGNTIYF.

This chain joins TRBV30 and TRBJ2-7, with D possibly TRBD2 on 6 matching bases. Looked up from germline, CDR1 is GTSNPN and CDR2 is SVGIG (reference sequence). The V and J ends lost 4 bases and 7 bases respectively, with 17 bases between them. The CDR3 has 13 residues. The chain's CDR3 is CAWNLNGGAEQYF. The CDR3 DNA is TGTGCCTGGAATTTAAACGGCGGGGCTGAGCAGTACTTC.

This clone was seen just once. The rearrangement uses TRBV29-1 and TRBJ1-1; the D is unclear. The V end lost 1 base, the J end lost 3 bases, and 6 bases lay between the germline ends. The CDR3 covers 12 residues. Germline-derived CDR1 and CDR2 are SQVTM and ANQGSEA. This CDR3 reads CSVEGSDTEAFF. As DNA, the CDR3 is TGCAGCGTTGAAGGGTCAGACACTGAAGCTTTCTTT.

The chain recombines TRBV29-1 with TRBJ1-1; perhaps TRBD1 as D (6 bases). Per the germline V gene, CDR1 is SQVTM and CDR2 is ANQGSEA. The CDR3 is made up of 12 amino acids. Trimming cost V 6 bases and J 7 bases, with 15 bases left between them. The CDR3 sequence: CSVLQGTGEAFF. The CDR3 bases are TGCAGCGTCCTACAGGGTACGGGTGAAGCTTTCTTT.

This sequence joins TRBV5-1 and TRBJ2-1; D is uncertain. Trimming cost V 4 bases and J 2 bases, with 13 bases left between them. CDR1 SGHRS and CDR2 YFSETQ come from the germline V gene. There are 15 residues in the CDR3. The CDR3 bases are TGCGCCAGCAGCCAAACAGCCACACCCTACAATGAGCAGTTCTTC. Translated, it gives CASSQTATPYNEQFF. The full variable domain, with the rest looked up from reference TRBV5-1 and TRBJ2-1, is KAGVTQTPRYLIKTRGQQVTLSCSPISGHRSVSWYQQTPGQGLQFLFEYFSETQRNKGNFPGRFSGRQFSNSRSEMNVSTLELGDSALYLCASSQTATPYNEQFFGPGTRLTVL.

This rearrangement joins TRBV28 to TRBJ1-1; D is undetermined. The CDR3 spans 15 residues. Germline CDR1 MDHEN, CDR2 SYDVKM. Between the trimmed V and J ends, which lost 1 base and 0 bases, there was a span of 9 bases. The CDR3 sequence: CASSLYYVMNTEAFF. The CDR3 DNA reads as TGTGCCAGCAGTTTATACTACGTAATGAACACTGAAGCTTTCTTT.

Concerning this clone itself: This specimen includes other DNA sequences encoding the same CDR3. This chain connects TRBV9 to TRBJ2-5, with D possibly TRBD1 on 5 matching bases. V lost 0 bases, J lost 2 bases, and 11 bases lay in between. This CDR3 spans 15 amino acids. Germline CDR1 reads SGDLS; CDR2 reads YYNGEE. The CDR3 spells CASSVANSGQETQYF. Here the CDR3 DNA reads TGTGCCAGCAGCGTAGCTAACTCAGGGCAAGAGACCCAGTACTTC. The entire variable domain, with the rest obtained from reference TRBV9 and TRBJ2-5, is as follows: DSGVTQTPKHLITATGQRVTLRCSPRSGDLSVYWYQQSLDQGLQFLIQYYNGEERAKGNILERFSAQQFPDLHSELNLSSLELGDSALYFCASSVANSGQETQYFGPGTRLLVL.

The chain recombines TRBV27 with TRBJ1-2, with 10 bases lining up with TRBD1. Germline CDR1 MNHEY, CDR2 SMNVEV (reference sequence). The CDR3 covers 16 residues. V shed 1 base, J shed 8 bases, and the junction held 10 bases outside the gene matches. The CDR3 is CASSLYGATGGRGYTF. The CDR3, as DNA: TGTGCCAGCAGTTTATATGGGGCGACAGGGGGCAGAGGCTACACCTTC.

This clone was observed a few times. This chain joins TRBV5-4 and TRBJ2-2; 7 nucleotides line up with TRBD2. Germline trimming cut 10 bases from V and 9 bases from J; bases unmatched to any gene: 6. There are 11 residues in the CDR3. CDR1 and CDR2 from the germline V gene are SGHNT and YYREEE (reference sequence). CDR3 amino acids: CALSGGRELFF. CDR3 DNA sequence: TGTGCCCTATCGGGAGGCCGGGAGCTGTTTTTT.